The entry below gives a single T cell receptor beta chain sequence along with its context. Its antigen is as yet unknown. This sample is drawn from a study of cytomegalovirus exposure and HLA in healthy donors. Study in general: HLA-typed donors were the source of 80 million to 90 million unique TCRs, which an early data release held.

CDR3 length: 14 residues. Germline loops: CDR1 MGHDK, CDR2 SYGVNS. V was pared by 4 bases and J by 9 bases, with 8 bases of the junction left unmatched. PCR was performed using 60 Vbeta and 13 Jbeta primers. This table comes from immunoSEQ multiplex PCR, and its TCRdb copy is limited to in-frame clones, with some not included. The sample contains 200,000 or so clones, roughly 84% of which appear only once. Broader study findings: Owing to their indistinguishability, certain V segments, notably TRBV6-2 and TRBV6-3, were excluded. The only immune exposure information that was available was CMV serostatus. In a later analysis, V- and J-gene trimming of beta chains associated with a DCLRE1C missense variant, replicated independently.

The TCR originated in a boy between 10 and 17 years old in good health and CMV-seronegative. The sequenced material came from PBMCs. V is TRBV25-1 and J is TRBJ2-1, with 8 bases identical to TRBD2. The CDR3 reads CASSVAGLGREQFF. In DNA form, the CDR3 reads TGTGCCAGCAGTGTAGCGGGACTCGGACGTGAGCAGTTCTTC.